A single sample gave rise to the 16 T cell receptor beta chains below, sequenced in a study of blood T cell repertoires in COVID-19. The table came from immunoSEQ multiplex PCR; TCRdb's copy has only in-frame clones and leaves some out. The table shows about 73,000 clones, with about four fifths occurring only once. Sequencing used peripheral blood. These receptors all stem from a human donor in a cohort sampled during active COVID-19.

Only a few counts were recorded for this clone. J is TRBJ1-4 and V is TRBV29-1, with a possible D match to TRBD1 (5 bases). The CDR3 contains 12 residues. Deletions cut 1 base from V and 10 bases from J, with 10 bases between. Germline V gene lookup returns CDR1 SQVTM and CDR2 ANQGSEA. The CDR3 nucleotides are TGCAGCGTTGAAGGGCGGGGGGGAAAACTGTTTTTT. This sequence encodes CSVEGRGGKLFF.

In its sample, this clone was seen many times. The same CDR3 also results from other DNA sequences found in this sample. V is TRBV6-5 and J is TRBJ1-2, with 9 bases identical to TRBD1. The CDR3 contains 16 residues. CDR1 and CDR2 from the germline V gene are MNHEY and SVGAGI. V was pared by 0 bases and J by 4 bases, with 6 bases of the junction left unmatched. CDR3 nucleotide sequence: TGTGCCAGCAGTTACTCGCGTACAGGGGGCGGCTATGGCTACACCTTC. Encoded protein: CASSYSRTGGGYGYTF.

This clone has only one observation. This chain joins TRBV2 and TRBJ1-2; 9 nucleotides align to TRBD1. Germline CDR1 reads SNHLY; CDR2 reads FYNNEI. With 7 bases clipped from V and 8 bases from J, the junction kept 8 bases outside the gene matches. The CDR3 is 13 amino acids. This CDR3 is CASTLDRGRGYTF. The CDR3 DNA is TGTGCCAGCACTTTGGACAGGGGCCGGGGCTACACCTTC. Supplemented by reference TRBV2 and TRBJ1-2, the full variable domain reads EPEVTQTPSHQVTQMGQEVILRCVPISNHLYFYWYRQILGQKVEFLVSFYNNEISEKSEIFDDQFSVERPDGSNFTLKIRSTKLEDSAMYFCASTLDRGRGYTFGSGTRLTVV.

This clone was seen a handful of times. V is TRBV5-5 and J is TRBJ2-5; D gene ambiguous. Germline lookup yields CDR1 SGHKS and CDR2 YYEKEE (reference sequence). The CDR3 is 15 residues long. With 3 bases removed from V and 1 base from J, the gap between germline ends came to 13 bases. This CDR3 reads CASSSPGSGQETQYF. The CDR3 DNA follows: TGTGCCAGCAGCTCCCCCGGGTCCGGCCAAGAGACCCAGTACTTC. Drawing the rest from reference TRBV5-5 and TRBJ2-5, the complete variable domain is DAGVTQSPTHLIKTRGQQVTLRCSPISGHKSVSWYQQVLGQGPQFIFQYYEKEERGRGNFPDRFSARQFPNYSSELNVNALLLGDSALYLCASSSPGSGQETQYFGPGTRLLVL.

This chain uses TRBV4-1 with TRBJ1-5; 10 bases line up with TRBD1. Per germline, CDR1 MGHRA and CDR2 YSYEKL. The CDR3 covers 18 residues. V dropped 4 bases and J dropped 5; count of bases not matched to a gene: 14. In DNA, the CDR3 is TGCGCCAGCAGCCCCGGACCCCCCGGGACAGGGGCATATCAGCCCCAGCATTTT. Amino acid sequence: CASSPGPPGTGAYQPQHF.

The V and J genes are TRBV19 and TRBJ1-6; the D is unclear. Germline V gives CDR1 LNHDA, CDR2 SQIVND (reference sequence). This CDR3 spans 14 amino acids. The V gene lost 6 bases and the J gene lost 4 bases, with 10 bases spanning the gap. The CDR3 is CASSWARYNSPLHF. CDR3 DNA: TGTGCCAGTAGCTGGGCCAGGTATAATTCACCCCTCCACTTT.

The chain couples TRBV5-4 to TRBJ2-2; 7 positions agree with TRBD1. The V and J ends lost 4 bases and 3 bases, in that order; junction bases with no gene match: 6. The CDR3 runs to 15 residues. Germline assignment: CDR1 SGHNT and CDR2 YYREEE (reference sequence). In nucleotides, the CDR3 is TGTGCCAGCAGCATACAGGGGCGGGACACCGGGGAGCTGTTTTTT. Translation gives CASSIQGRDTGELFF.

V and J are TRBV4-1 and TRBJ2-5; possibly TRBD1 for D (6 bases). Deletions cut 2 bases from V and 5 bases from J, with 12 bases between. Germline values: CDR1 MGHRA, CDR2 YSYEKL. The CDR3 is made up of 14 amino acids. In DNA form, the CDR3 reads TGCGCCAGCAGCCAACAGGGGCTCGGGGAGACCCAGTACTTC. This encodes CASSQQGLGETQYF.

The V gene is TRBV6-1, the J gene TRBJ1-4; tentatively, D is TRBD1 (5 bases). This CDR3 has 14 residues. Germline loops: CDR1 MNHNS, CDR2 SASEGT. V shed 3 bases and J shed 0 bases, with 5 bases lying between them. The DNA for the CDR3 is TGTGCCAGCAGTGACAGGGCAACTAATGAAAAACTGTTTTTT. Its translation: CASSDRATNEKLFF.

This CDR3 is CASSLPGQGIPDTQYF. DNA of the CDR3: TGTGCCAGCAGCTTGCCGGGACAGGGGATACCAGATACGCAGTATTTT. The chain is built from TRBV7-8 and TRBJ2-3; 10 bases agree with TRBD1. Germline-derived CDR1 and CDR2 are SGHVS and FQNEAQ. This CDR3 has 16 residues. V dropped 3 bases and J dropped 4; count of bases not matched to a gene: 7.

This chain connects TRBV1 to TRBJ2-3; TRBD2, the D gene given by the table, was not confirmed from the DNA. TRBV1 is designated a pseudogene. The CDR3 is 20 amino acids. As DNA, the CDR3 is TGCACCAGCAGCCAGGCGGATAGGACTAGCGGGGGTGCCGAGAGAGATACGCAGTATTTT. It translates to CTSSQADRTSGGAERDTQYF.

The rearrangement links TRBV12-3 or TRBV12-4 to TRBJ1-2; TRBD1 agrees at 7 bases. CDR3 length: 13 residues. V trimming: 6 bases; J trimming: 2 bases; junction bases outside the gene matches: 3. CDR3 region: CASSLGQNYGYTF. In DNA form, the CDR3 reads TGTGCCAGCAGCCTGGGACAGAACTATGGCTACACCTTC.

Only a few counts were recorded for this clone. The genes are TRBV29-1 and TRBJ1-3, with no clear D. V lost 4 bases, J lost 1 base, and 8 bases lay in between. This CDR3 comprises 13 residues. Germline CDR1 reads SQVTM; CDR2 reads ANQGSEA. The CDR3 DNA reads TGCAGCGTTGGAGGCGGGTCTGGAAACACCATATATTTT. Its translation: CSVGGGSGNTIYF.

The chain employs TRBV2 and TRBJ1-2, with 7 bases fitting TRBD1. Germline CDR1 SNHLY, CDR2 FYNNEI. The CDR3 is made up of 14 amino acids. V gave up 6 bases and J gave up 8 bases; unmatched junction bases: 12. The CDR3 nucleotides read TGTGCCAGCAGACGCCTCCGGGACAGACAAGGCTACACCTTC. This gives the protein CASRRLRDRQGYTF.

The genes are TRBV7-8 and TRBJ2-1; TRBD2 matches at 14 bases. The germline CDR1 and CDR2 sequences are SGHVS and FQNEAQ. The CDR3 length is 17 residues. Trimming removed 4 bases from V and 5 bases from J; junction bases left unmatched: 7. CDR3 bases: TGTGCCAGCAGCTCTTCCGGGACTAGCGGGGGCCACAATGAGCAGTTCTTC. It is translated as CASSSSGTSGGHNEQFF.

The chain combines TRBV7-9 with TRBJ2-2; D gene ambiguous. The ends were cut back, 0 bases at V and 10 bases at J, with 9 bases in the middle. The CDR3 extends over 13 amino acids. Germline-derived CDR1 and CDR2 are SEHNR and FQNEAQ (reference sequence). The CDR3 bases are TGTGCCAGCAGCTTAGCTGGCCCTGAGGAGCTGTTTTTT. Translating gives CASSLAGPEELFF.